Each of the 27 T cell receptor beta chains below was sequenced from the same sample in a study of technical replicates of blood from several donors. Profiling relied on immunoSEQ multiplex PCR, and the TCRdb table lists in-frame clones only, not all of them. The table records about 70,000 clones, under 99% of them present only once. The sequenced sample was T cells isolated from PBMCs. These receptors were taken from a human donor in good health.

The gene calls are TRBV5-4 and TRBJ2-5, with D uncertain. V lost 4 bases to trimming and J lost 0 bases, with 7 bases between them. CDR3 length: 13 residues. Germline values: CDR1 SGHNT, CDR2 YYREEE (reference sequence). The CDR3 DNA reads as TGTGCCAGCAGCCCACGCGACCAAGAGACCCAGTACTTC. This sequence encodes CASSPRDQETQYF.

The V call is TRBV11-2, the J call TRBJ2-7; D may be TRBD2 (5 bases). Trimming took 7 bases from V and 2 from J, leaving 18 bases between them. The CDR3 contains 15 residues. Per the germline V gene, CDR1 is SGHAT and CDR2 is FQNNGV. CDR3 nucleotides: TGTGCCAGCACTGTCTCGAGAGGGCCCGCCTACGAGCAGTACTTC. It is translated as CASTVSRGPAYEQYF.

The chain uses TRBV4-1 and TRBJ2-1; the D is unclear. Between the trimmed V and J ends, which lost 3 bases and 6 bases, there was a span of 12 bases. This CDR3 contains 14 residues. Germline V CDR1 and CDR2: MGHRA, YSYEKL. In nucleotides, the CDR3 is TGCGCCAGCAGCCACTCGCTACTAACCAATGAGCAGTTCTTC. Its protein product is CASSHSLLTNEQFF.

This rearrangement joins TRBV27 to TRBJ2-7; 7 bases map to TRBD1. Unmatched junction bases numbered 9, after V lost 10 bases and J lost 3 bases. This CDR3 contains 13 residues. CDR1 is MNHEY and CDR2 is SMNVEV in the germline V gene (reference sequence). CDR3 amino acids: CATAGDSHYEQYF. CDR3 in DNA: TGTGCCACCGCCGGGGACAGCCACTACGAGCAGTACTTC.

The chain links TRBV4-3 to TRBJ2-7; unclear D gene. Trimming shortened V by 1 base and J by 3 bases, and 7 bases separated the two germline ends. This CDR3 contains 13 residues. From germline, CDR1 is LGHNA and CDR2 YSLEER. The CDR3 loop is CASSQGAFYEQYF. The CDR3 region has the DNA TGCGCCAGCAGCCAAGGAGCCTTCTACGAGCAGTACTTC.

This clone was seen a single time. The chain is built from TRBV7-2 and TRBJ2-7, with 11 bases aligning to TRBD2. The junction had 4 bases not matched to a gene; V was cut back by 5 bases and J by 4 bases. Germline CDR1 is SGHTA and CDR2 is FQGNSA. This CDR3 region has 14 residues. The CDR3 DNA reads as TGTGCCAGCAGCACCGGGACTAGCGGTTACGAGCAGTACTTC. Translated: CASSTGTSGYEQYF.

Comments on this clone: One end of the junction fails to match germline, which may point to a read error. The chain's CDR3 is CASSVDSGQVEF. DNA of the CDR3: TGTGCCAGCAGCGTAGATTCGGGACAGGTAGAATTC. The chain uses TRBV9 and TRBJ2-7; 8 bases map to TRBD1. This CDR3 has 12 amino acids. Germline loops: CDR1 SGDLS, CDR2 YYNGEE.

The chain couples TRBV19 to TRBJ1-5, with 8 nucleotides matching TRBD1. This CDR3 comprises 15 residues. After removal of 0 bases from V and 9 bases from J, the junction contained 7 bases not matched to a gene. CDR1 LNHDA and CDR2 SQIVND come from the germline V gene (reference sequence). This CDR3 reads CASSIDRGQTRPQHF. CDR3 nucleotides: TGTGCCAGTAGTATAGACAGGGGGCAAACAAGGCCCCAGCATTTT.

The chain's CDR3 is CASSLSYEQYF. As DNA, the CDR3 is TGTGCCAGCAGTCTCTCCTACGAGCAGTACTTC. The chain joins TRBV27 to TRBJ2-7; D not certain. Germline V gene lookup returns CDR1 MNHEY and CDR2 SMNVEV (reference sequence). This CDR3 contains 11 residues. Trimming shortened V by 5 bases and J by 0 bases, and 2 bases separated the two germline ends.

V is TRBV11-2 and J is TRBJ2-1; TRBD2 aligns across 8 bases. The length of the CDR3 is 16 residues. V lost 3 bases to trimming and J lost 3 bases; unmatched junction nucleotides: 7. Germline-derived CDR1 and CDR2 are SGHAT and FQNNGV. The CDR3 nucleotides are TGTGCCAGCAGCTTCTTTGCGGGAGGTTACTACAATGAGCAGTTCTTC. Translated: CASSFFAGGYYNEQFF.

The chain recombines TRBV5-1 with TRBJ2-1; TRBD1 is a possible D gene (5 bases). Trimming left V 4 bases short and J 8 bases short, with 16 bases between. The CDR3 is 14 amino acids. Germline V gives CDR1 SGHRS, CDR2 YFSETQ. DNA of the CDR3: TGCGCCAGCAGCACCGGGCTACAGGTTGATGAGCAGTTCTTC. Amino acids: CASSTGLQVDEQFF.

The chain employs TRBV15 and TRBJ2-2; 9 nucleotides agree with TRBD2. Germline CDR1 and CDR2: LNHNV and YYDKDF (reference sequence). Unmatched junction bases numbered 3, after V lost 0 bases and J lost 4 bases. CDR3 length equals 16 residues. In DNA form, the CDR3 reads TGTGCCACCAGCAGAGAACGAGCGGGAGGCACCGGGGAGCTGTTTTTT. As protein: CATSRERAGGTGELFF.

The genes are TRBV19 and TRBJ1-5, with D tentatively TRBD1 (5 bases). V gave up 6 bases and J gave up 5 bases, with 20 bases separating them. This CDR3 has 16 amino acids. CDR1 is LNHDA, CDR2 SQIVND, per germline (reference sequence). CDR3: CASSHPRQGAYQPQHF. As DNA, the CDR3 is TGTGCCAGTAGCCATCCCAGGCAAGGGGCTTATCAGCCCCAGCATTTT.

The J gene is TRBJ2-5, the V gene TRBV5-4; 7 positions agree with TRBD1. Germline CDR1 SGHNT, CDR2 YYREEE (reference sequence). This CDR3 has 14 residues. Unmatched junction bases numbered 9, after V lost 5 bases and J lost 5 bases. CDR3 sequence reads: CASSSDRVWETQYF. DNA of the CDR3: TGTGCCAGCAGTTCCGACAGGGTATGGGAGACCCAGTACTTC.

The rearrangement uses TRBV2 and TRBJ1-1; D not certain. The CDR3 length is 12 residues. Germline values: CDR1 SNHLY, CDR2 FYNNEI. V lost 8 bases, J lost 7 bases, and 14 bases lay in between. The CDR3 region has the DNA TGTGCCAGCCTTTGGGGTCGGGGTGAAGCTTTCTTT. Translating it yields CASLWGRGEAFF. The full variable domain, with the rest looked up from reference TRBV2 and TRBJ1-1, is EPEVTQTPSHQVTQMGQEVILRCVPISNHLYFYWYRQILGQKVEFLVSFYNNEISEKSEIFDDQFSVERPDGSNFTLKIRSTKLEDSAMYFCASLWGRGEAFFGQGTRLTVV.

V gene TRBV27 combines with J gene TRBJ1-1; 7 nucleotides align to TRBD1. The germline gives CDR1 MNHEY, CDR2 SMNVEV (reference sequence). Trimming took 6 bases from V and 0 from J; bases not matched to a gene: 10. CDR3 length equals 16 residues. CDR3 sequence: CASSQGRQGLNTEAFF. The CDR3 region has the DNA TGTGCCAGCAGCCAAGGAAGACAGGGACTGAACACTGAAGCTTTCTTT.

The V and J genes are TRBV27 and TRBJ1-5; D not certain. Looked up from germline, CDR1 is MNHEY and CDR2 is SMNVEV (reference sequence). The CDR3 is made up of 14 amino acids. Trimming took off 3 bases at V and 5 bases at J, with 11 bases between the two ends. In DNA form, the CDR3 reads TGTGCCAGCAGTTTGGGCGCATCCGATCAGCCCCAGCATTTT. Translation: CASSLGASDQPQHF.

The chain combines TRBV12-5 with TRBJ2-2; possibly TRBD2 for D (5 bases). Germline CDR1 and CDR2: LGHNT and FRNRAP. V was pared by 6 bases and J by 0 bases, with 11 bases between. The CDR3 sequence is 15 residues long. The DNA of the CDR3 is TGTGCTAGTGGCGCGGACTGGACGAACACCGGGGAGCTGTTTTTT. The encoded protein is CASGADWTNTGELFF.

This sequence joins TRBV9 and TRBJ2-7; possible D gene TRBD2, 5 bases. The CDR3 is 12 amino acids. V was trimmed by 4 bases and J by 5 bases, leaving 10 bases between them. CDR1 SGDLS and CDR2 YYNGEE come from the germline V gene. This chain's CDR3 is CASSTLGNEQYF. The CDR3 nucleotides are TGTGCCAGCAGCACACTAGGTAACGAGCAGTACTTC.

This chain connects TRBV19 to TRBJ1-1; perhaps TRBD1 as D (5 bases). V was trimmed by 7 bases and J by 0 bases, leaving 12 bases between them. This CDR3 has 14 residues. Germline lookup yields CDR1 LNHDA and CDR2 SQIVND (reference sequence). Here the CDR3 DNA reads TGTGCCAGTAAGTCCCAGGGAATGAACACTGAAGCTTTCTTT. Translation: CASKSQGMNTEAFF.

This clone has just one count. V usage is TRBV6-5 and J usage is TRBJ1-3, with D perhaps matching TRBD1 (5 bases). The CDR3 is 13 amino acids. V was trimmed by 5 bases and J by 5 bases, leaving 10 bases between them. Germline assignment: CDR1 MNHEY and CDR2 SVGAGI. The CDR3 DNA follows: TGTGCCAGCAGTCTCGACAGTAGAAACACCATATATTTT. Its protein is CASSLDSRNTIYF.

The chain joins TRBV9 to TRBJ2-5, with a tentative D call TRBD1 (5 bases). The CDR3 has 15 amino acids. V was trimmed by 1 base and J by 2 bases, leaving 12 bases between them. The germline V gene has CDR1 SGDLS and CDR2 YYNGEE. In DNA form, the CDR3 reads TGTGCCAGCAGCGTACTAGGGGCGGATCAAGAGACCCAGTACTTC. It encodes CASSVLGADQETQYF.

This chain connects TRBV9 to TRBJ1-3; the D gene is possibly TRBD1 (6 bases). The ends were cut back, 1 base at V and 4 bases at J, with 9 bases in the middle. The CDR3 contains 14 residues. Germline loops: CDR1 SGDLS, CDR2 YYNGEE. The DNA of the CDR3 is TGTGCCAGCAGCGTACAGGGGTTAGGAAACACCATATATTTT. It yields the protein CASSVQGLGNTIYF.

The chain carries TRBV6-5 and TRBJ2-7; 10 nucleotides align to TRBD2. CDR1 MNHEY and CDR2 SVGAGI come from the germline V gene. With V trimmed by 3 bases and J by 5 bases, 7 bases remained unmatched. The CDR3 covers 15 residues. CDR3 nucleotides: TGTGCCAGCAGTTATCTAGCGGGAGTGTTCGACGAGCAGTACTTC. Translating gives CASSYLAGVFDEQYF.

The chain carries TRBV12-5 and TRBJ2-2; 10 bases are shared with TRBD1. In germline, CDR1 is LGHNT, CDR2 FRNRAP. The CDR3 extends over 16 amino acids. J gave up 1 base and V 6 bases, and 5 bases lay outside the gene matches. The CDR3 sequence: CASGLDRGRNTGELFF. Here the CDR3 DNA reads TGTGCTAGTGGCCTCGACAGGGGGCGGAACACCGGGGAGCTGTTTTTT. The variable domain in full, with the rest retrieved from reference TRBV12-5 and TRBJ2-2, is DARVTQTPRHKVTEMGQEVTMRCQPILGHNTVFWYRQTMMQGLELLAYFRNRAPLDDSGMPKDRFSAEMPDATLATLKIQPSEPRDSAVYFCASGLDRGRNTGELFFGEGSRLTVL.

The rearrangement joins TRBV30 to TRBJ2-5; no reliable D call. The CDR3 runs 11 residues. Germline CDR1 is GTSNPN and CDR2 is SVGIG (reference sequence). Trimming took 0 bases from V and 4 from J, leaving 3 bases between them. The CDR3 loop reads CAWSVRETQYF. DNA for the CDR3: TGTGCCTGGAGTGTTCGAGAGACCCAGTACTTC. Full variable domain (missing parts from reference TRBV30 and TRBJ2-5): SQTIHQWPATLVQPVGSPLSLECTVEGTSNPNLYWYRQAAGRGLQLLFYSVGIGQISSEVPQNLSASRPQDRQFILSSKKLLLSDSGFYLCAWSVRETQYFGPGTRLLVL.

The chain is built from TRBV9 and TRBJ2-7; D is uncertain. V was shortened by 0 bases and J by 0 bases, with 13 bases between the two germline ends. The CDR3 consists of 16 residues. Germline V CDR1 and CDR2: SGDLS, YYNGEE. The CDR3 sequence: CASSVADGYLSYEQYF. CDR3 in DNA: TGTGCCAGCAGCGTAGCTGACGGGTACCTCTCCTACGAGCAGTACTTC.